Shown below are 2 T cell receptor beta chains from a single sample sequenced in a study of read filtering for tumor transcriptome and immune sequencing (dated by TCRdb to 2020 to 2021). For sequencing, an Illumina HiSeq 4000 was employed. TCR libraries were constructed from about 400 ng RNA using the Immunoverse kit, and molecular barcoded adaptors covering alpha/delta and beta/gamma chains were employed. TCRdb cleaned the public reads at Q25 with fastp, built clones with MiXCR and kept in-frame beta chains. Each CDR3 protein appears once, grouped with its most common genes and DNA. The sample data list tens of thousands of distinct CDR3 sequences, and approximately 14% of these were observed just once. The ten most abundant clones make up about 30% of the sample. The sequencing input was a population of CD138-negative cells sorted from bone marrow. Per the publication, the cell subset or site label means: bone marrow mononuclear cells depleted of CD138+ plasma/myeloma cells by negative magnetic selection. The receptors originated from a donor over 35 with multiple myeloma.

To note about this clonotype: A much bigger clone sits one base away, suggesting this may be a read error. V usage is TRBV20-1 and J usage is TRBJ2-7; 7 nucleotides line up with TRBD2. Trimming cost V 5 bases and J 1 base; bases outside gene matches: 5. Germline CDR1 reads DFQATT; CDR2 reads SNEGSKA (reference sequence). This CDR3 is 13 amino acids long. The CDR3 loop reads CSAEGGSSYEQYF. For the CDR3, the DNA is TGCAGTGCTGAAGGCGGGAGTTCCTACGAGCAGTACTTC.

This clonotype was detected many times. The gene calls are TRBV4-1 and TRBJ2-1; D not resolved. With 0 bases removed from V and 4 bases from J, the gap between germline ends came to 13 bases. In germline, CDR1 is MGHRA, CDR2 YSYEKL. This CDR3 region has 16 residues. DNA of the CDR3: TGCGCCAGCAGCCAAGATGCGGCAGTCTCTTACAATGAGCAGTTCTTC. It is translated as CASSQDAAVSYNEQFF.